This entry lists 19 T cell receptor beta chains sequenced from one sample in a study of response to subunit inactivated influenza vaccine. TCRdb reanalysed the RT-PCR reads using MiXCR and keeps one entry per CDR3 protein. The sample lists over 650,000 distinct CDR3 sequences, about 18% occurring once. Sequencing used PBMCs from blood, obtained 5 to 6 days after vaccination. These receptors came from a man between 45 and 60 years old who received an inactivated influenza vaccine.

This clonotype showed up just a few times. This rearrangement joins TRBV5-1 to TRBJ2-7, with D possibly TRBD1 on 6 matching bases. This CDR3 comprises 14 residues. V shed 6 bases and J shed 2 bases, with 15 bases lying between them. Germline assignment: CDR1 SGHRS and CDR2 YFSETQ. CDR3 DNA sequence: TGCGCCAGCAAAGCCGGGACAACCACCTACGAGCAGTACTTC. Its translation is CASKAGTTTYEQYF.

This clonotype was picked up a small number of times. This sequence joins TRBV6-2 or TRBV6-3 and TRBJ2-1; D not resolved. V gave up 0 bases and J gave up 9 bases, with 6 bases separating them. Germline lookup yields CDR1 MNHEY and CDR2 SVGEGT. The CDR3 covers 12 residues. The CDR3 DNA reads TGTGCCAGCAGTTACTCGAGAGGTGAGCAGTTCTTC. Translating it yields CASSYSRGEQFF.

The chain carries TRBV20-1 and TRBJ2-7, with D unresolved. CDR3 length: 14 residues. V gave up 3 bases and J gave up 2 bases, with 14 bases separating them. CDR1 is DFQATT, CDR2 SNEGSKA, per germline (reference sequence). CDR3 sequence reads: CSASSGLGAYEQYF. The CDR3 DNA reads as TGCAGTGCTAGCAGTGGTCTAGGAGCCTACGAGCAGTACTTC.

This clonotype was seen repeatedly, ten times or more. The CDR3 sequence: CSVVLDRHNEQFF. CDR3 sequence (DNA): TGCAGCGTTGTATTGGACAGACACAATGAGCAGTTCTTC. The rearrangement links TRBV29-1 to TRBJ2-1; D may be TRBD1 (6 bases). Germline V gene data show CDR1 as SQVTM and CDR2 as ANQGSEA. This CDR3 contains 13 residues. V was cut by 4 bases and J by 5 bases, with 12 bases left in between.

This clonotype came up a few times. The chain links TRBV4-3 to TRBJ2-5; 12 bases fit TRBD2. The V gene end was trimmed by 2 bases and the J gene end by 4 bases; junction bases not matched to a gene: 14. The CDR3 covers 19 residues. Per germline, CDR1 LGHNA and CDR2 YSLEER. This chain's CDR3 is CASSQTYLAGGPSGETQYF. The CDR3 coding sequence is TGCGCCAGCAGCCAAACGTACCTAGCGGGAGGGCCCTCAGGAGAGACCCAGTACTTC.

The rearrangement uses TRBV14 and TRBJ2-1; TRBD1 is a possible D gene (5 bases). This CDR3 comprises 20 residues. Trimming pared 0 bases from V and 0 bases from J, leaving 21 bases between. Germline CDR1 and CDR2: SGHDN and FVKESK. The CDR3 sequence: CASSQDGWFGFDSSYNEQFF. CDR3 DNA sequence: TGTGCCAGCAGCCAAGATGGATGGTTTGGGTTCGACAGCTCCTACAATGAGCAGTTCTTC.

The J gene is TRBJ1-4, the V gene TRBV6-1; D is unresolved. This CDR3 comprises 13 residues. The germline V gene has CDR1 MNHNS and CDR2 SASEGT. The ends were cut back, 6 bases at V and 7 bases at J, with 12 bases in the middle. The CDR3 DNA reads TGTGCCAGCAGCCTCATGATCGGTGAAAAACTGTTTTTT. This encodes CASSLMIGEKLFF.

This clonotype was recorded once. V and J are TRBV20-1 and TRBJ2-2; TRBD2 matches 12 bases. The CDR3 has 16 amino acids. CDR1 is DFQATT, CDR2 SNEGSKA, per germline (reference sequence). V lost 2 bases and J lost 4; bases outside the gene matches: 5. The CDR3 region is CSARPSGRAFTGELFF. CDR3 DNA: TGCAGTGCTAGACCTAGCGGGAGGGCTTTCACCGGGGAGCTGTTTTTT.

The V gene is TRBV20-1, the J gene TRBJ2-1; 9 nucleotides line up with TRBD2. The CDR3 is 17 residues long. The germline gives CDR1 DFQATT, CDR2 SNEGSKA (reference sequence). V shed 1 base, J shed 6 bases, and the junction held 13 bases outside the gene matches. CDR3 residues: CSARALGLAVIGNEQFF. CDR3 sequence (DNA): TGCAGTGCTAGAGCTTTGGGACTAGCCGTAATTGGCAATGAGCAGTTCTTC.

This chain connects TRBV15 to TRBJ1-4; D ambiguous. The CDR3 covers 12 residues. Germline V gives CDR1 LNHNV, CDR2 YYDKDF (reference sequence). V dropped 1 base and J dropped 7 bases, with 4 bases sitting between them. Here the CDR3 DNA reads TGTGCCACCAGCAGAGGAGGTGAAAAACTGTTTTTT. Its translation: CATSRGGEKLFF.

The V call is TRBV20-1, the J call TRBJ1-5; 7 positions match TRBD1. This CDR3 region has 13 residues. V shed 4 bases and J 3 bases; nucleotides not matched to a gene: 3. CDR1 is DFQATT, CDR2 SNEGSKA, per germline (reference sequence). CDR3 in DNA: TGCAGTGCTAAGGGGGCTATCAATCAGCCCCAGCATTTT. Translation: CSAKGAINQPQHF.

This clonotype was counted at least ten times. The chain combines TRBV11-2 with TRBJ2-7; D could derive from TRBD1 or TRBD2 (5 bases each). There are 14 residues in the CDR3. Between the trimmed V and J ends, which lost 5 bases and 3 bases, there was a span of 14 bases. CDR1 and CDR2 (germline): SGHAT, FQNNGV. The chain's CDR3 is CASSPRDGVYEQYF. The CDR3 nucleotides read TGTGCCAGCAGCCCCCGGGACGGAGTCTACGAGCAGTACTTC.

The rearrangement uses TRBV29-1 and TRBJ2-1; D perhaps matches TRBD2 (6 bases). Trimming shortened V by 3 bases and J by 6 bases, and 6 bases separated the two germline ends. The CDR3 spans 11 residues. Germline loops: CDR1 SQVTM, CDR2 ANQGSEA. The DNA of the CDR3 is TGCAGCGTTGAGGGGGGCAATGAGCAGTTCTTC. Its translation is CSVEGGNEQFF.

This clonotype has only a few counts. This chain connects TRBV29-1 to TRBJ1-2, with TRBD1 matching 7 bases. The CDR3 runs 12 residues. J was trimmed by 4 bases and V by 6 bases; bases with no gene match: 5. CDR1 and CDR2 from the germline V gene are SQVTM and ANQGSEA. This CDR3 is CSVPDRVYGYTF. CDR3 nucleotides: TGCAGCGTACCCGACAGGGTCTATGGCTACACCTTC.

The chain joins TRBV28 to TRBJ2-7; 9 bases match TRBD1. The CDR3 is 15 amino acids. V lost 1 base to trimming and J lost 4 bases; unmatched junction nucleotides: 5. CDR1 and CDR2 from the germline V gene are MDHEN and SYDVKM. The CDR3 bases are TGTGCCAGCAGTTTATCCGGGACAGGGCTTTACGAGCAGTACTTC. It encodes CASSLSGTGLYEQYF.

The chain links TRBV6-4 to TRBJ2-2; D ambiguous. With 4 bases removed from V and 3 bases from J, the gap between germline ends came to 6 bases. The CDR3 spans 13 residues. In germline, CDR1 is MRHNA, CDR2 SNTAGT. For the CDR3, the DNA is TGTGCCAGCAGTGCTGCCGACACCGGGGAGCTGTTTTTT. Residues: CASSAADTGELFF.

This clonotype was recorded many times. The CDR3 loop is CASSLALGATLTQDTQYF. CDR3 nucleotides: TGCGCCAGCAGCTTGGCCTTGGGGGCCACCCTCACACAAGATACGCAGTATTTT. The chain employs TRBV5-1 and TRBJ2-3, with D perhaps TRBD1 (6 bases). CDR1 and CDR2 from the germline V gene are SGHRS and YFSETQ. The V end was cut by 0 bases, the J end by 5 bases, with 22 bases between. The CDR3 extends over 18 amino acids.

This chain uses TRBV14 with TRBJ2-6; perhaps TRBD1 as D (6 bases). CDR3 length equals 16 residues. The germline V and J ends were trimmed by 2 bases and 2 bases, with 10 bases remaining between them. Looked up from germline, CDR1 is SGHDN and CDR2 is FVKESK. The CDR3 loop is CASSQLGAAGANVLTF. The CDR3 nucleotides are TGTGCCAGCAGCCAATTGGGGGCGGCTGGGGCCAACGTCCTGACTTTC.

The chain links TRBV15 to TRBJ2-7; tentative D call: TRBD1 (6 bases). The CDR3 covers 14 residues. Germline CDR1 reads LNHNV; CDR2 reads YYDKDF (reference sequence). V was cut by 0 bases and J by 5 bases, with 11 bases left in between. CDR3 nucleotide sequence: TGTGCCACCAGCAGAGATCCCAGGGGCCACGAGCAGTACTTC. It codes for CATSRDPRGHEQYF. The full variable domain, rest sourced from reference TRBV15 and TRBJ2-7, is DAMVIQNPRYQVTQFGKPVTLSCSQTLNHNVMYWYQQKSSQAPKLLFHYYDKDFNNEADTPDNFQSRRPNTSFCFLDIRSPGLGDTAMYLCATSRDPRGHEQYFGPGTRLTVT.